This T cell receptor beta chain was sequenced for a study of blood T cell repertoires in COVID-19 (dated by TCRdb to the early 2020s). General notes on the study: Samples from collaborators originated in the United States, Italy and Spain and spanned both the acute and convalescent phases of COVID-19. The material from the prospective study consisted of cDNA or gDNA derived from T cells, B-cell-depleted T cells, or PBMCs. Where available, HLA class I and class II types were taken from metadata supplied by the sample provider and were not determined by assay-based typing. Samples were obtained from the ongoing ImmuneRACE study (first 160 participants) and from over a thousand subjects provided by 6 global collaborators. Sample metadata almost always included a de-identified subject ID, COVID-19 status, age in years and sex. Deeply sampled blood TCRbeta repertoires from subjects exposed to, actively infected with, or recovered from COVID-19 were included in the dataset. A freely available public database, intended as a resource for researchers studying the immune response to SARS-CoV-2, is where the repertoires were released.

Summary of the overall study and its limitations: The amount of clinical and demographic metadata varied by source and participant and was provided uncurated.

Whole blood was collected in K2EDTA tubes by collaborating institutions according to the institutions' own protocols. For TCRbeta analysis, collaborators shipped samples in one of three forms: frozen whole blood, isolated PBMCs, or DNA extracted from either of those sample types. TCRbeta CDR3 regions were amplified from genomic DNA using the immunoSEQ Assay, a bias-controlled multiplex PCR. In the paper's pipeline: Within the assay, amplification of reference gene primers was used to estimate how many nucleated cells each sample contained. Sequence reads were collapsed and filtered to measure the absolute abundance of every unique TCRbeta CDR3 rearrangement. For each sample, productive Simpson clonality was calculated by taking the square root of Simpson's diversity index across productive rearrangements. In its TCRdb copy, this immuneACCESS table keeps in-frame sequences only and misses some clones. Where compared with another copy, unresolved V genes explain less than half of these, and the others have no known cause. V, J and clone size were drawn from that table, and D and trimming were deduced from the DNA. This sample is represented by approximately 240,000 clones; more than 65% of them were singletons. The top ten hold roughly 4% of the sample.

There are 17 amino acids in the CDR3, from cysteine to phenylalanine inclusive. Only the CDR3 part of the read is kept: 51 bases, read in frame from the first base. After removal of 4 bases from V and 1 base from J, the junction retains 11 bases not matched to a gene. Looking up the germline V gene yields CDR1 KGHSH and CDR2 LQKENI. Regarding this clone: Its antigen specificity is not known. Qualities for individual bases were not recorded, and no much larger clone is one base off.

This clonotype was sampled from a middle-aged woman with active or convalescent COVID-19. The specimen sequenced was peripheral blood. Recombination joined TRBV18 with TRBJ2-3, with 7 middle bases fitting TRBD1. The CDR3 is CASSLGSTGSGTDTQYF. The DNA sequence follows: TGTGCCAGCTCACTCGGTTCGACAGGGTCGGGCACAGATACGCAGTATTTT.